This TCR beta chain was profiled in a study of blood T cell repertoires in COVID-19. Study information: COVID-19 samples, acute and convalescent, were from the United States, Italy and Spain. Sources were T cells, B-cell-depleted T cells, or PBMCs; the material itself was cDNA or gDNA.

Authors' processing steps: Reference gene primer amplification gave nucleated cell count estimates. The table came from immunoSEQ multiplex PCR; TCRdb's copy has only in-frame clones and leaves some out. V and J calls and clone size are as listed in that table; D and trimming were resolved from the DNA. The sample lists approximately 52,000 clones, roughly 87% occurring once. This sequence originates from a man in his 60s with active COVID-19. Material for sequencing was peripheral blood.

CDR3: CASSLVVQTGEQYF. As DNA, the CDR3 is TGTGCCAGCAGCTTAGTTGTCCAAACGGGAGAGCAGTACTTC. The V and J genes are TRBV7-2 and TRBJ2-7; tentative D call: TRBD2 (5 bases). Trimming cost V 1 base and J 7 bases, with 14 bases left between them. Germline CDR1 and CDR2: SGHTA and FQGNSA. The CDR3 covers 14 residues.